The 29 T cell receptor beta chains below were found in one sample sequenced in a study of vaccination and CD4 T cells after COVID-19. An Oncomine TCR Beta short-read assay was used to sequence the DNA from cultured CD4+ T cells. MiXCR, run by TCRdb on the PCR reads, gives a single entry per CDR3 protein. The table records tens of thousands of distinct CDR3 sequences, roughly 71% of them present only once. Treatment specified: roughly 10-day PBMC culture with coronavirus spike peptide pools or control peptides (ViraFEST assay). These receptors' targets are unknown. This specimen consisted of CD4+ T cells from blood, cultured in vitro, obtained after SARS-CoV-2 vaccination. These receptors were obtained from a human donor who received a COVID-19 vaccine.

The sample holds a few counts of this clonotype. The rearrangement uses TRBV6-5 and TRBJ2-6, with 9 bases matching TRBD1. The CDR3 has 18 residues. V gave up 2 bases and J gave up 0 bases; unmatched junction bases: 5. Germline CDR1 and CDR2: MNHEY and SVGAGI. The CDR3 is CASSYQGQGGSGANVLTF. The DNA for the CDR3 is TGTGCCAGCAGTTACCAGGGACAGGGTGGCTCTGGGGCCAACGTCCTGACTTTC.

The V and J genes are TRBV7-6 and TRBJ1-1; weak D call: TRBD1 (6 bases). Germline CDR1 reads SGHVS; CDR2 reads FNYEAQ. Trimming took 1 base from V and 8 from J, leaving 11 bases between them. The CDR3 loop spans 13 amino acids. The CDR3 DNA reads TGTGCCAGCAGCTTAGATCGGGGGCGAGAAGCTTTCTTT. As protein: CASSLDRGREAFF.

The J gene is TRBJ2-7, the V gene TRBV20-1, with 9 bases matching TRBD1. From germline, CDR1 is DFQATT and CDR2 SNEGSKA (reference sequence). J lost 2 bases, V lost 6 bases, and 11 bases had no gene match. CDR3 size: 15 residues. CDR3 sequence (DNA): TGCAGTGCGGGCTCCGGGACAGGGTTGCCCTACGAGCAGTACTTC. Its translation: CSAGSGTGLPYEQYF.

The chain uses TRBV20-1 and TRBJ2-3, with D maybe TRBD2 (6 bases). V lost 3 bases and J lost 3, with 10 bases in between. Germline V CDR1 and CDR2: DFQATT, SNEGSKA (reference sequence). The CDR3 covers 13 residues. The DNA of the CDR3 is TGCAGTGCTAGCGGGGGAGAGACAGATACGCAGTATTTT. It yields the protein CSASGGETDTQYF.

The V and J genes are TRBV14 and TRBJ2-5; 11 positions agree with TRBD2. The CDR3 consists of 18 residues. CDR1 and CDR2 from the germline V gene are SGHDN and FVKESK. The junction had 13 bases not matched to a gene; V was cut back by 4 bases and J by 3 bases. The CDR3: CASSLRPWLAGGEETQYF. CDR3 nucleotide sequence: TGTGCCAGCAGCCTACGGCCCTGGCTAGCGGGGGGAGAAGAGACCCAGTACTTC.

CDR3 protein: CASSQSGGATDTQYF. The DNA for the CDR3 is TGTGCCAGCAGCCAAAGCGGGGGGGCCACAGATACGCAGTATTTT. The chain recombines TRBV5-4 with TRBJ2-3, with TRBD2 matching 10 bases. J gave up 2 bases and V 4 bases, and 4 bases lay outside the gene matches. The CDR3 consists of 15 residues. Germline V gene sequence: CDR1 SGHNT, CDR2 YYREEE (reference sequence).

CDR3 in DNA: TGTGCCAGTAGTATGGAGTGGGGCGCGGATAGCAATCAGCCCCAGCATTTT. Its protein is CASSMEWGADSNQPQHF. The genes are TRBV19 and TRBJ1-5, with D possibly TRBD1 on 5 matching bases. V shed 3 bases and J shed 0 bases, with 15 bases lying between them. The CDR3 is made up of 17 amino acids. CDR1 is LNHDA and CDR2 is SQIVND in the germline V gene (reference sequence).

This clonotype came up once. The chain couples TRBV27 to TRBJ1-1, with 11 bases fitting TRBD1. The CDR3 is 15 amino acids. The V and J ends lost 5 bases and 5 bases, in that order; junction bases with no gene match: 7. Germline CDR1 and CDR2: MNHEY and SMNVEV (reference sequence). This CDR3 is CASSRTGTGGTEAFF. CDR3 nucleotide sequence: TGTGCCAGCAGTCGTACCGGGACAGGGGGTACTGAAGCTTTCTTT.

The chain combines TRBV27 with TRBJ2-7; 11 positions match TRBD2. CDR1 MNHEY and CDR2 SMNVEV come from the germline V gene (reference sequence). The CDR3 spans 17 residues. Trimming took 4 bases from V and 3 from J; bases not matched to a gene: 11. For the CDR3, the DNA is TGTGCCAGCAGTTCCATATCCGGGACTAGCGGCCACTACGAGCAGTACTTC. Translating gives CASSSISGTSGHYEQYF.

The rearrangement links TRBV5-1 to TRBJ1-2; tentatively, D is TRBD1 (5 bases). CDR1 is SGHRS and CDR2 is YFSETQ in the germline V gene. CDR3 size: 14 residues. With 7 bases removed from V and 0 bases from J, the gap between germline ends came to 13 bases. CDR3: CASPGHRANYGYTF. CDR3 in DNA: TGCGCCAGCCCCGGACACCGAGCTAACTATGGCTACACCTTC.

This rearrangement joins TRBV7-2 to TRBJ2-7; a weak D match, TRBD2 (5 bases). CDR1 and CDR2 from the germline V gene are SGHTA and FQGNSA. V was cut by 2 bases and J by 7 bases, with 18 bases left in between. The CDR3 runs to 15 residues. The CDR3 reads CASSLSGSPTGEQYF. DNA of the CDR3: TGTGCCAGCAGCTTATCCGGCTCCCCCACGGGAGAGCAGTACTTC.

This chain connects TRBV19 to TRBJ1-2; the match to TRBD1 covers 10 bases. CDR3 size: 12 residues. Germline V gives CDR1 LNHDA, CDR2 SQIVND (reference sequence). V lost 1 base and J lost 14; bases outside the gene matches: 4. In DNA form, the CDR3 reads TGTGCCAGTAGTATAGGGGACAGGGGCTTAACCTTC. Translation: CASSIGDRGLTF.

This clonotype was seen a handful of times. The gene calls are TRBV10-1 and TRBJ1-5, with a tentative D call TRBD1 (5 bases). CDR3 length: 13 amino acids. Trimming took off 4 bases at V and 9 bases at J, with 13 bases between the two ends. CDR1 and CDR2 (germline): WNHNN, SYGVQD (reference sequence). The CDR3 loop reads CASSVGLGGPQHF. CDR3 nucleotide sequence: TGCGCCAGCAGTGTTGGCCTCGGGGGGCCCCAGCATTTT.

The CDR3 DNA reads as TGTGCCAGCAGTTCTTACAGGGGGCTGAATGGCTACACCTTC. As protein: CASSSYRGLNGYTF. The rearrangement joins TRBV12-3 or TRBV12-4 to TRBJ1-2; TRBD1 aligns across 9 bases. The CDR3 is made up of 14 amino acids. With 4 bases clipped from V and 6 bases from J, the junction kept 6 bases outside the gene matches.

The V and J genes are TRBV12-3 or TRBV12-4 and TRBJ1-3, with no clear D. V gave up 7 bases and J gave up 1 base, with 5 bases separating them. The CDR3 runs 12 residues. The CDR3 protein is CASISSGNTIYF. CDR3 DNA sequence: TGTGCCAGCATTTCATCTGGAAACACCATATATTTT.

The CDR3 loop reads CASSRDRGRGEAFF. The CDR3 DNA sequence: TGTGCCAGTAGTAGGGACAGGGGGCGCGGTGAAGCTTTCTTT. The genes are TRBV19 and TRBJ1-1; 12 nucleotides align to TRBD1. The junction had 4 bases not matched to a gene; V was cut back by 4 bases and J by 7 bases. Per the germline V gene, CDR1 is LNHDA and CDR2 is SQIVND (reference sequence). The CDR3 has 14 amino acids.

This clonotype was counted a few times. The rearrangement uses TRBV10-3 and TRBJ2-3; 7 bases are shared with TRBD2. This CDR3 is 15 amino acids long. CDR1 and CDR2 (germline): ENHRY, SYGVKD. The ends lost 6 bases at V and 2 bases at J; junction bases unmatched: 8. The CDR3 sequence is CAIRRGGTVTDTQYF. DNA for the CDR3: TGTGCCATCAGGCGCGGGGGAACAGTCACAGATACGCAGTATTTT.

The chain recombines TRBV21-1 with TRBJ1-1; whether TRBD1, the table's D call, matches the DNA was not checked. TRBV21-1 is a known pseudogene. The CDR3 has 17 residues. DNA of the CDR3: TGTGCCAGCATCACAAAGGGGGGGCAGGGACGGAGTACTGAAGCTTTCTTT. It encodes CASITKGGQGRSTEAFF.

This chain uses TRBV30 with TRBJ1-6; a possible D gene is TRBD1 (6 bases). Germline V lookup: CDR1 GTSNPN, CDR2 SVGIG (reference sequence). CDR3 length: 16 amino acids. Between the trimmed V and J ends, which lost 0 bases and 7 bases, there was a span of 16 bases. This CDR3 is CAWSVLGAIGNSPLHF. DNA for the CDR3: TGTGCCTGGAGTGTACTGGGGGCCATCGGGAATTCACCCCTCCACTTT.

The V call is TRBV2, the J call TRBJ1-5; the D gene is possibly TRBD1 (6 bases). The CDR3 totals 16 residues. The germline CDR1 and CDR2 sequences are SNHLY and FYNNEI. V was pared by 4 bases and J by 7 bases, with 20 bases between. CDR3 DNA: TGTGCCAGCAGTGGACCAGGGGCGGGCTCCGGACAGCCCCAGCATTTT. Translating gives CASSGPGAGSGQPQHF.

This chain uses TRBV10-3 with TRBJ2-2; perhaps TRBD2 as D (5 bases). The V gene's germline CDR1 is ENHRY and CDR2 SYGVKD. Trimming stripped 0 bases from V and 6 bases from J, with 5 bases between. This CDR3 has 13 residues. The CDR3, as DNA: TGTGCCATCAGTGAGTCCGGGGCCGGGGAGCTGTTTTTT. Its translation is CAISESGAGELFF.

This chain joins TRBV7-9 and TRBJ2-3; 8 nucleotides align to TRBD2. The V gene end was trimmed by 5 bases and the J gene end by 3 bases; junction bases not matched to a gene: 4. CDR1 is SEHNR and CDR2 is FQNEAQ in the germline V gene (reference sequence). This CDR3 contains 14 residues. DNA for the CDR3: TGTGCCAGCAGCCCGGGACTAGGAACAGATACGCAGTATTTT. It specifies CASSPGLGTDTQYF.

The chain recombines TRBV30 with TRBJ1-1, with D hard to call. The ends were cut back, 1 base at V and 1 base at J, with 7 bases in the middle. This CDR3 contains 13 residues. Germline CDR1 and CDR2: GTSNPN and SVGIG (reference sequence). CDR3 bases: TGTGCCTGGAGTGGGCAGGCGAACACTGAAGCTTTCTTT. This codes for CAWSGQANTEAFF. Variable domain in full (rest from reference TRBV30 and TRBJ1-1): SQTIHQWPATLVQPVGSPLSLECTVEGTSNPNLYWYRQAAGRGLQLLFYSVGIGQISSEVPQNLSASRPQDRQFILSSKKLLLSDSGFYLCAWSGQANTEAFFGQGTRLTVV.

This clonotype turned up a few times. The CDR3 reads CSATPQGSQETQYF. CDR3 coding DNA: TGCAGTGCTACCCCCCAAGGCTCCCAAGAGACCCAGTACTTC. The chain employs TRBV20-1 and TRBJ2-5, with D hard to call. V was clipped by 4 bases and J by 1 base, with 13 bases between them. Per the germline V gene, CDR1 is DFQATT and CDR2 is SNEGSKA (reference sequence). The CDR3 has 14 residues.

The chain carries TRBV19 and TRBJ1-2; D remains ambiguous. Trimming removed 5 bases from V and 5 bases from J, with 9 bases in between. The CDR3 runs 12 residues. Germline lookup yields CDR1 LNHDA and CDR2 SQIVND (reference sequence). CDR3 nucleotides: TGTGCCAGTAGTTCCAGAGGATATGGCTACACCTTC. Protein: CASSSRGYGYTF.

This clonotype occurred a few times. The chain carries TRBV30 and TRBJ2-2; tentatively, D is TRBD2 (7 bases). V lost 5 bases and J 5 bases, leaving 18 bases between the germline ends. CDR3 length equals 15 residues. Germline V gene data show CDR1 as GTSNPN and CDR2 as SVGIG (reference sequence). The DNA for the CDR3 is TGTGCCTGGGCCCCAAATAGGGGGGGAACCGGGGAGCTGTTTTTT. Residues: CAWAPNRGGTGELFF.

CDR3 amino acids: CASSLAQAPTAGANVLTF. The CDR3 bases are TGTGCCAGCAGCTTGGCCCAGGCACCCACGGCTGGGGCCAACGTCCTGACTTTC. The chain uses TRBV7-9 and TRBJ2-6, with D unresolved. CDR3 length: 18 residues. V was trimmed by 3 bases and J by 2 bases, leaving 17 bases between them. The germline V gene encodes CDR1 SEHNR and CDR2 FQNEAQ (reference sequence). Full variable domain (outside the CDR3, taken from reference TRBV7-9 and TRBJ2-6): DTGVSQNPRHKITKRGQNVTFRCDPISEHNRLYWYRQTLGQGPEFLTYFQNEAQLEKSRLLSDRFSAERPKGSFSTLEIQRTEQGDSAMYLCASSLAQAPTAGANVLTFGAGSRLTVL.

This chain connects TRBV6-1 to TRBJ2-2, with 8 bases that match TRBD2. The ends lost 3 bases at V and 6 bases at J; junction bases unmatched: 3. The CDR3 totals 14 residues. CDR1 MNHNS and CDR2 SASEGT come from the germline V gene. The CDR3 DNA reads as TGTGCCAGCAGTGATACCGGGGGGGCCGGGGAGCTGTTTTTT. Translation gives CASSDTGGAGELFF.

In its sample, this clonotype was seen a few times. V gene TRBV30 combines with J gene TRBJ2-5; 7 bases line up with TRBD2. The CDR3 is made up of 14 amino acids. The germline gives CDR1 GTSNPN, CDR2 SVGIG (reference sequence). V trimming: 1 base; J trimming: 8 bases; junction bases outside the gene matches: 10. CDR3 sequence: CAWSARKGRDTQYF. The CDR3 coding sequence is TGTGCCTGGAGTGCTCGGAAAGGGAGGGACACCCAGTACTTC.